The clone carrying this T cell receptor beta chain turned up a few times. Antigen: not known. Sequencing used cDNA as its template, made by extracting RNA and reverse transcribing it. Profiling relied on immunoSEQ multiplex PCR, and the TCRdb table lists in-frame clones only, not all of them. Among 13,000 to 15,000 clones listed, over 55% were seen once. This sample is part of a study of CD8+ T cells in alopecia areata. Study-wide context: Administration of oral tofacitinib to treated patients was at 5 to 10 mg twice daily. The tofacitinib course ran for 6 to 18 months and was followed by 6 months off drug.

The germline V gene encodes CDR1 SGDLS and CDR2 YYNGEE. This CDR3 is built from 16 residues. V was pared by 4 bases and J by 3 bases, with 14 bases between. Study outcomes and limitations: Against the mouse data, patients shared TCRs less clearly, possibly for HLA reasons. Normal skin's resident alphabeta T cells are sequenced alongside lesional scalp T cells.

Sampling of alopecia areata patients yielded lesional scalp punch biopsies as well as peripheral blood. J is TRBJ2-6 and V is TRBV9; maybe TRBD1 (6 bases). The source was skin, collected at week 0. The sequence was obtained from a human donor with alopecia areata. The CDR3 here is CASSNREMDGANVLTF. CDR3 nucleotides: TGTGCCAGCAGCAACAGGGAGATGGATGGGGCCAACGTCCTGACTTTC.